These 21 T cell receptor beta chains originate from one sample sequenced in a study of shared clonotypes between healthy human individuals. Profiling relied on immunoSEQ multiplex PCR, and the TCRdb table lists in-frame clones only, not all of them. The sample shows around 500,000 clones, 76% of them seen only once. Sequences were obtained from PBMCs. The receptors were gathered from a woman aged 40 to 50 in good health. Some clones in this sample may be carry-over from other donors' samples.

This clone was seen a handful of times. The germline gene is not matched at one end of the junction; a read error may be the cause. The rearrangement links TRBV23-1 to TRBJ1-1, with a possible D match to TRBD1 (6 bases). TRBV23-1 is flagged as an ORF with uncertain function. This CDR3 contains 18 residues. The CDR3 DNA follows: TGCGCCAGCAGTCAGGCAGGGGACCTGAATGGACTGAACACTGAAGCTCTCTTT. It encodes CASSQAGDLNGLNTEALF.

CDR3 amino acids: CASSLSIGNTEAFF. CDR3 sequence (DNA): TGCGCCAGCAGCTTGTCTATAGGGAACACTGAAGCTTTCTTT. The gene calls are TRBV5-1 and TRBJ1-1; D ambiguous. Germline lookup yields CDR1 SGHRS and CDR2 YFSETQ. Trimming removed 1 base at V and 1 base at J, with 8 bases between. The CDR3 has 14 amino acids.

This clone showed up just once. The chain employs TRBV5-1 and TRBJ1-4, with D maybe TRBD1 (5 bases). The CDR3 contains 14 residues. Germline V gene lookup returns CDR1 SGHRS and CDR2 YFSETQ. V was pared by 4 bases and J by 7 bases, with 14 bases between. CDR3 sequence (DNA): TGCGCCAGCAGCCTGGGACCCGTGGGTGAAAAACTGTTTTTT. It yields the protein CASSLGPVGEKLFF.

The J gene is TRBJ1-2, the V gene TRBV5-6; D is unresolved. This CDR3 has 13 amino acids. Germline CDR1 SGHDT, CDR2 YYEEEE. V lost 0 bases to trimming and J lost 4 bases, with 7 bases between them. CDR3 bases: TGTGCCAGCAGCTTGGGGGCGGCCTATGGCTACACCTTC. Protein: CASSLGAAYGYTF.

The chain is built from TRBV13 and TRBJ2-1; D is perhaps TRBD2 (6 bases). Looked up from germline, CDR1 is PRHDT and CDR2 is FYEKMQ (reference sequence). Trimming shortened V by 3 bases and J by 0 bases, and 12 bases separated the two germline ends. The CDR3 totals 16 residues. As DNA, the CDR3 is TGTGCCAGCAGCTTTGGGGAGGACCTCTCCTACAATGAGCAGTTCTTC. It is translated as CASSFGEDLSYNEQFF.

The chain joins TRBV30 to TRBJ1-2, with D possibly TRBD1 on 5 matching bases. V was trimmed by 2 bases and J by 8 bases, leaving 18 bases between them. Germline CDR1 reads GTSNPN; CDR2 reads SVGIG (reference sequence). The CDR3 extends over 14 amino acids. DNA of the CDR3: TGTGCCTGGAGTCTCCCCTCGGGGACTTCGGGCTACACCTTC. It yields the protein CAWSLPSGTSGYTF.

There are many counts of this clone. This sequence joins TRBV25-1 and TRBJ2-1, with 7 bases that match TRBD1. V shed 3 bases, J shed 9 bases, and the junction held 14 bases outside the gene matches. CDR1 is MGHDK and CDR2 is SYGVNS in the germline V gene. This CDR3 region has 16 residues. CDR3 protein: CASSELGTEDVGEQFF. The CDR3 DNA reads TGTGCCAGCAGTGAGCTCGGGACAGAAGATGTTGGTGAGCAGTTCTTC.

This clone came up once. CDR3 DNA sequence: TGTGCCACCTCCCCGTCGGCGGGCACAGATACGCAGTATTTT. Protein product: CATSPSAGTDTQYF. V gene TRBV10-3 combines with J gene TRBJ2-3; no firm D call. Germline lookup yields CDR1 ENHRY and CDR2 SYGVKD. Trimming stripped 10 bases from V and 1 base from J, with 15 bases between. The CDR3 loop spans 14 amino acids.

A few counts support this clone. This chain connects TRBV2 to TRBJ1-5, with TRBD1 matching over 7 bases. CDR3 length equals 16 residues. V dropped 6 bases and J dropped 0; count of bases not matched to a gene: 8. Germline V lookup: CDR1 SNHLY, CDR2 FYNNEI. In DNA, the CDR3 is TGTGCCAGCAGCAGACAGGGACCGTATAGCAATCAGCCCCAGCATTTT. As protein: CASSRQGPYSNQPQHF.

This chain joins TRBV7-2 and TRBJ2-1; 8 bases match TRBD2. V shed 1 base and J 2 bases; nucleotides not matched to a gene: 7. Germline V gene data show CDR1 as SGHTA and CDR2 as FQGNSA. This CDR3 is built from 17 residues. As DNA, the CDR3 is TGTGCCAGCAGCTTAGAGTTAGCGGGACCGCCCTACAATGAGCAGTTCTTC. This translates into CASSLELAGPPYNEQFF.

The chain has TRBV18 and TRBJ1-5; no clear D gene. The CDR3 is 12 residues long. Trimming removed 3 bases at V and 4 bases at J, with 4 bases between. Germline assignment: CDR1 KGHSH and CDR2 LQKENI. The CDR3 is CASSPMNQPQHF. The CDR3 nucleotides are TGTGCCAGCTCACCGATGAATCAGCCCCAGCATTTT.

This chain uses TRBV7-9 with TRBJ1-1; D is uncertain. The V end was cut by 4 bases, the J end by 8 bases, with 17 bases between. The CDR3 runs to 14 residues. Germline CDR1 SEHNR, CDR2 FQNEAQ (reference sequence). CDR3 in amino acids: CASSYPDGYGEAFF. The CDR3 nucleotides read TGTGCCAGCAGCTACCCGGACGGATACGGGGAAGCTTTCTTT.

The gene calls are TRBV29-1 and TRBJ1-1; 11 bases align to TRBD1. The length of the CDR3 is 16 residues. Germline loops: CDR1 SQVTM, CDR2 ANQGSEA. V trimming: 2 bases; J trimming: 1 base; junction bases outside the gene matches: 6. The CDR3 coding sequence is TGCAGCGTTGAAAAGTCAGGACAGGGGGCGAACACTGAAGCTTTCTTT. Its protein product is CSVEKSGQGANTEAFF.

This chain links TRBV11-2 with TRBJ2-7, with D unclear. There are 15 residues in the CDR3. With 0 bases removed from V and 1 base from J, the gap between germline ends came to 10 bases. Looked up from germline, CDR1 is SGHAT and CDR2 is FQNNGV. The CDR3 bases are TGTGCCAGCAGCTTAGACTGGACGGATTCCTACGAGCAGTACTTC. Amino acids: CASSLDWTDSYEQYF.

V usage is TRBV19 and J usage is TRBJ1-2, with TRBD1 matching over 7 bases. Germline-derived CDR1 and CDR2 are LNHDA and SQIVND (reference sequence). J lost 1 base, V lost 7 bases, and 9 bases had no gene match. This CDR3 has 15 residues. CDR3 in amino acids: CASTQGGDSNYGYTF. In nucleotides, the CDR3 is TGTGCCAGTACCCAGGGCGGGGACAGTAACTATGGCTACACCTTC. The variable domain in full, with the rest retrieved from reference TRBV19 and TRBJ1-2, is DGGITQSPKYLFRKEGQNVTLSCEQNLNHDAMYWYRQDPGQGLRLIYYSQIVNDFQKGDIAEGYSVSREKKESFPLTVTSAQKNPTAFYLCASTQGGDSNYGYTFGSGTRLTVV.

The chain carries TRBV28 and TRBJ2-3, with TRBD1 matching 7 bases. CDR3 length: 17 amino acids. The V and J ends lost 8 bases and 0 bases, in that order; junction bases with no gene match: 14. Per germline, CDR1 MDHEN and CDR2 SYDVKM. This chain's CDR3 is CASFNPFRGFSTDTQYF. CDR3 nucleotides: TGTGCCAGCTTTAACCCCTTCAGGGGGTTTAGCACAGATACGCAGTATTTT. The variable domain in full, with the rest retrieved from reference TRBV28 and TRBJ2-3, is DVKVTQSSRYLVKRTGEKVFLECVQDMDHENMFWYRQDPGLGLRLIYFSYDVKMKEKGDIPEGYSVSREKKERFSLILESASTNQTSMYLCASFNPFRGFSTDTQYFGPGTRLTVL.

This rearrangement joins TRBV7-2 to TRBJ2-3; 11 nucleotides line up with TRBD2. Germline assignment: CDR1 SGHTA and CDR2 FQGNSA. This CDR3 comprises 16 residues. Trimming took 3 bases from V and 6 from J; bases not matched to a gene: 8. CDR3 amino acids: CASSFRGASGGDTQYF. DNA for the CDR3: TGTGCCAGCAGCTTCCGAGGGGCTAGCGGGGGGGATACGCAGTATTTT.

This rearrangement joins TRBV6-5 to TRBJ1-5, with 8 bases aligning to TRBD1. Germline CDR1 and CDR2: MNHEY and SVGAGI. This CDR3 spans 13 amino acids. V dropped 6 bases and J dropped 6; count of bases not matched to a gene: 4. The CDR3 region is CASSRDRGQPQHF. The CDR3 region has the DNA TGTGCCAGCAGCCGAGACAGGGGTCAGCCCCAGCATTTT.

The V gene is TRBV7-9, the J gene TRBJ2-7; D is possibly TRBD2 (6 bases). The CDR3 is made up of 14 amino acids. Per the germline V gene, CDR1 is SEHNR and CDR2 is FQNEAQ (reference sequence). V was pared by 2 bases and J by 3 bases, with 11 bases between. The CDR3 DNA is TGTGCCAGCAGCTTAAGGGACTCCCTCTACGAGCAGTACTTC. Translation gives CASSLRDSLYEQYF.

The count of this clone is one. CDR3 nucleotide sequence: TGTGCCAGCAGTTACCCCCCTAGCGGCCCAGATACGCAGTATTTT. Translation gives CASSYPPSGPDTQYF. The chain recombines TRBV6-6 with TRBJ2-3, with TRBD2 identical over 7 bases. The V and J ends lost 2 bases and 4 bases, in that order; junction bases with no gene match: 6. This CDR3 is built from 15 residues. The germline CDR1 and CDR2 sequences are MNHNY and SVGAGI (reference sequence).

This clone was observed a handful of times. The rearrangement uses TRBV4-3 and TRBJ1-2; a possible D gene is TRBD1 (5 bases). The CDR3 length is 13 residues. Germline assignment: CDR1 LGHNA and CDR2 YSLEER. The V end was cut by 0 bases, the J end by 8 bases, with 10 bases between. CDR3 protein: CASSQEPRTGYTF. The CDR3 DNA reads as TGCGCCAGCAGCCAAGAACCTAGGACAGGCTACACCTTC.